These T cell receptor beta chains were read from a single sample in a study of blood T cell repertoires in COVID-19. This table comes from immunoSEQ multiplex PCR, and its TCRdb copy is limited to in-frame clones, with some not included. The table includes 250,000 to 350,000 clones, approximately 90% detected once. Material for sequencing was peripheral blood. The receptors stem from a woman aged 45-59 years with COVID-19, enrolled during active disease. The CDR3 runs from the conserved cysteine through the conserved F or W. The D gene is left open where the match is weak. Size values are once, few and many counts, or a class for expanded clones, and some rows have none.

v_gene,j_gene,d_gene,abundance,CDR3aa,CDR3nt
TRBV18,TRBJ2-4,.,.,CASSPGSPGNIQYF,TGTGCCAGCTCACCAGGGAGCCCCGGGAACATTCAGTACTTC
TRBV2,TRBJ2-7,TRBD1,.,CASRNRGRGEQYF,TGTGCCAGCAGGAACAGGGGGCGGGGCGAGCAGTACTTC
TRBV11-2,TRBJ2-2,.,.,CASSLNTGELFF,TGTGCCAGCAGTCTCAACACCGGGGAGCTGTTTTTT
TRBV4-1,TRBJ1-2,TRBD1,once,CASSQMDREPNYGYTF,TGCGCCAGCAGCCAAATGGACAGGGAACCTAACTATGGCTACACCTTC
TRBV7-9,TRBJ1-1,TRBD1,.,CASSFGQGTEAFF,TGTGCCAGCAGCTTTGGACAGGGGACTGAAGCTTTCTTT
TRBV9,TRBJ2-2,.,.,CASRGGNTGELFF,TGTGCCAGCAGAGGGGGGAACACCGGGGAGCTGTTTTTT
TRBV6-5,TRBJ2-1,TRBD1,once,CASRGTGNNEQFF,TGTGCCAGCAGGGGGACAGGGAACAATGAGCAGTTCTTC
TRBV27,TRBJ2-2,.,once,CASSLRSLNTGELFF,TGTGCCAGCAGTTTACGGAGCCTGAACACCGGGGAGCTGTTTTTT
TRBV24-1,TRBJ2-5,TRBD1,.,CATSDLQGASETQYF,TGTGCCACCAGTGATTTACAGGGGGCGTCGGAGACCCAGTACTTC
TRBV9,TRBJ1-5,.,once,CASSAGPYSNQPQHF,TGTGCCAGCAGCGCAGGGCCCTATAGCAATCAGCCCCAGCATTTT
TRBV9,TRBJ1-2,.,.,CASSVEAGLNYGYTF,TGTGCCAGCAGCGTAGAGGCAGGGCTTAACTATGGCTACACCTTC
TRBV21-1,TRBJ2-2,.,.,CATSGELFF,TGTGCCACCTCCGGGGAGCTGTTTTTT